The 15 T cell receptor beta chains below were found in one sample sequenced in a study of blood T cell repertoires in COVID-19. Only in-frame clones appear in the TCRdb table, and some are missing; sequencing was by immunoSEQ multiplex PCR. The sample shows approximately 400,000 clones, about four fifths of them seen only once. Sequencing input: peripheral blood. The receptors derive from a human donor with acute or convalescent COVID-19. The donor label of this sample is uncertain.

This CDR3 reads CASKDGTSTNEKLFF. CDR3 DNA sequence: TGTGCCAGCAAGGATGGGACTTCAACTAATGAAAAACTGTTTTTT. The rearrangement joins TRBV6-5 to TRBJ1-4, with a weak D call TRBD1 (5 bases). The CDR3 contains 15 residues. V lost 7 bases and J lost 0, with 12 bases in between. Per germline, CDR1 MNHEY and CDR2 SVGAGI.

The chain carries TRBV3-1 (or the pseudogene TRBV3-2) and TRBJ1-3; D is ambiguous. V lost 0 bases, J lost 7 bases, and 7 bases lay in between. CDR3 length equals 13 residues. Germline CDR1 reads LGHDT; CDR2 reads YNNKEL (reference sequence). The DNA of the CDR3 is TGTGCCAGCAGCCAAGATGTTTCGAACACCATATATTTT. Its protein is CASSQDVSNTIYF.

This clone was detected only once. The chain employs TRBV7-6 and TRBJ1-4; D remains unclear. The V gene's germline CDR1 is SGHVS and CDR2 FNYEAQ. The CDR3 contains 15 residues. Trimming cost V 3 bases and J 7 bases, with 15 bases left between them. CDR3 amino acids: CASSLAAGSAEKLFF. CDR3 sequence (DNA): TGTGCCAGCAGCTTGGCAGCCGGGTCCGCTGAAAAACTGTTTTTT.

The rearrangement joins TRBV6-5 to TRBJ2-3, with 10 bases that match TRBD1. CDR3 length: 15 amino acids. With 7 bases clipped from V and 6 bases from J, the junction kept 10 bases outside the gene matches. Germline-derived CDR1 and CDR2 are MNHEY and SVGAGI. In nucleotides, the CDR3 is TGTGCCAGCAATAAGGACAGGGGGGGCCGGGATACGCAGTATTTT. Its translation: CASNKDRGGRDTQYF.

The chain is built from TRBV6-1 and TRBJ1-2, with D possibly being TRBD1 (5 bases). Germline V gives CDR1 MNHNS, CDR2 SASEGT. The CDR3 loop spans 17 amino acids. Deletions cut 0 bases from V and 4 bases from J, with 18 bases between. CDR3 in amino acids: CASSEAPTYRGGYGYTF. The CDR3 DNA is TGTGCCAGCAGTGAAGCGCCGACTTATAGGGGAGGCTATGGCTACACCTTC.

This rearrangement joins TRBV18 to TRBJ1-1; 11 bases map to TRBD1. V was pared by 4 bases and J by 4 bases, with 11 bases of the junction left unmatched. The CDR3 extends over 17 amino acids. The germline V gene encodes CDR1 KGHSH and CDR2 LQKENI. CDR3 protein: CASSQSGTGGGSTEAFF. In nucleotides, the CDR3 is TGTGCCAGCTCACAGAGCGGGACAGGGGGTGGGTCCACTGAAGCTTTCTTT.

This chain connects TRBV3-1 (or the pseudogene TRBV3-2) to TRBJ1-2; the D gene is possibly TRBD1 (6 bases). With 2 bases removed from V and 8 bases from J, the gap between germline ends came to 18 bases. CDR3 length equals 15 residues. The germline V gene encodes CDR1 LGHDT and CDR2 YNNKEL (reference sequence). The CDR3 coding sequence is TGTGCCAGCAGCCAATGGGACACCCCCCCACGGGGCTACACCTTC. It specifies CASSQWDTPPRGYTF.

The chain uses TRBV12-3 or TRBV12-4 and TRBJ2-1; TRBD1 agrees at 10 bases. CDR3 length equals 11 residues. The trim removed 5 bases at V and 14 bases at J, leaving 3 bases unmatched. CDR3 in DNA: TGTGCCAGCAGTGCCGGGACAGGGGAGTTCTTC. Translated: CASSAGTGEFF.

CDR3 residues: CASSVDSYNSPLHF. The CDR3 DNA is TGTGCCAGCAGCGTGGACAGCTATAATTCACCCCTCCACTTT. This chain uses TRBV9 with TRBJ1-6; a possible D gene is TRBD1 (6 bases). This CDR3 is built from 14 residues. Germline CDR1 SGDLS, CDR2 YYNGEE. Trimming cost V 2 bases and J 3 bases, with 6 bases left between them. Full variable domain (rest looked up from reference TRBV9 and TRBJ1-6): DSGVTQTPKHLITATGQRVTLRCSPRSGDLSVYWYQQSLDQGLQFLIQYYNGEERAKGNILERFSAQQFPDLHSELNLSSLELGDSALYFCASSVDSYNSPLHFGNGTRLTVT.

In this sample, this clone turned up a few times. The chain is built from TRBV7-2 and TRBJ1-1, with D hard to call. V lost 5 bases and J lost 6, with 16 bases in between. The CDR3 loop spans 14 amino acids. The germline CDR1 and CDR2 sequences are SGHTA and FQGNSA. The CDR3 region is CASSPELVSAEAFF. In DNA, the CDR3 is TGTGCCAGCAGCCCGGAGCTGGTCTCGGCTGAAGCTTTCTTT.

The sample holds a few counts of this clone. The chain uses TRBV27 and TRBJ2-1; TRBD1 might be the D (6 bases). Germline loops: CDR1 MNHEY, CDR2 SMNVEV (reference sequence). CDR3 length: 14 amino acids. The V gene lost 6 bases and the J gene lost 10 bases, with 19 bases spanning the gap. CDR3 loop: CASSPSGAHGEQFF. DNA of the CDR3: TGTGCCAGCAGCCCTTCAGGGGCGCATGGAGAGCAGTTCTTC.

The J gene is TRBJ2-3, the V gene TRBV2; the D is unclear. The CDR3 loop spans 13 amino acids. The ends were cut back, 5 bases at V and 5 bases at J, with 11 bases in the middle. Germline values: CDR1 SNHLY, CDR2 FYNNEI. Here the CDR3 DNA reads TGTGCCAGCAGTACCCTGGCTTTAGATACGCAGTATTTT. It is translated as CASSTLALDTQYF.

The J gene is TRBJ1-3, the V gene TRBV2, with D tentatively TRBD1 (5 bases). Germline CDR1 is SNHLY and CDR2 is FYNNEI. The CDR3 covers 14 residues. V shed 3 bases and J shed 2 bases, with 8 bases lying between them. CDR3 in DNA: TGTGCCAGCAGTGAGGGGGGGACTGGAAACACCATATATTTT. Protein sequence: CASSEGGTGNTIYF.

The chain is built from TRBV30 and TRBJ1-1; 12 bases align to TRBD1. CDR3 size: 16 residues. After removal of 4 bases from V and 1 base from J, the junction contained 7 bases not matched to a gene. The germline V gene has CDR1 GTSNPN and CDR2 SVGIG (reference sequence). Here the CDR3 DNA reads TGTGCCTGGACGTACGGGACAGGGGGCCGGAACACTGAAGCTTTCTTT. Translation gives CAWTYGTGGRNTEAFF.

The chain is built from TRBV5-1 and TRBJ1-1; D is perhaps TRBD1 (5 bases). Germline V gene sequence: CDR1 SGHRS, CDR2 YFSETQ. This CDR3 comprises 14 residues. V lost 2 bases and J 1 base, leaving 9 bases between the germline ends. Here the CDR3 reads CASSFGRANTEAFF. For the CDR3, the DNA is TGCGCCAGCAGCTTTGGCAGGGCGAACACTGAAGCTTTCTTT.